This entry is about one TCR beta chain. Its target is unknown. Looked up from germline, CDR1 is SGHNT and CDR2 is YYREEE (reference sequence). There are 14 residues in the CDR3. Trimming took off 0 bases at V and 0 bases at J, with 6 bases between the two ends. These data come from a study of blood T cells in healthy people across ages. Study in general: Researchers report that template switching captured about one barcoded beta molecule per two T cells. Whole-study findings and limits: Getting older went along with TCR beta diversity per million T cells dropping roughly linearly.

Alongside a J-beta primer mix, a sample-barcoded 5' primer served in a second PCR lasting roughly 6 to 11 cycles. Template switching added a 12-random-nucleotide identifier to every cDNA molecule. TCRdb redid the calling of the 5' RACE reads with MiXCR, one entry per CDR3 protein. This sample has over 500,000 distinct CDR3 sequences, with 25% to 35% found just once. These same data were also listed under a study on T cells of mothers and their children.

The source is a boy between 2 and 10 years old in good health. The chain employs TRBV5-4 and TRBJ1-1; D gene uncertain. Sequencing used blood. The CDR3 region is CASSLEGMNTEAFF. The CDR3 DNA follows: TGTGCCAGCAGCTTGGAGGGTATGAACACTGAAGCTTTCTTT.